This TCR beta chain was obtained from a study of blood T cell repertoires in COVID-19. V gave up 5 bases and J gave up 0 bases; unmatched junction bases: 7. Germline V gives CDR1 SEHNR, CDR2 FQNEAQ (reference sequence). This CDR3 is built from 16 residues. Assay used: immunoSEQ multiplex PCR; TCRdb lists only in-frame clones, some missing. The sample lists 150,000 to 200,000 clones; 75% to 95% were seen once. J is TRBJ2-1 and V is TRBV7-9; 7 nucleotides line up with TRBD1. The sequenced sample was peripheral blood. The sequence was collected from a man aged 45 to 65 with acute or convalescent COVID-19. The CDR3 sequence: CASSPSRGPSYNEQFF. In DNA form, the CDR3 reads TGTGCCAGCAGCCCATCTAGGGGGCCCTCCTACAATGAGCAGTTCTTC.